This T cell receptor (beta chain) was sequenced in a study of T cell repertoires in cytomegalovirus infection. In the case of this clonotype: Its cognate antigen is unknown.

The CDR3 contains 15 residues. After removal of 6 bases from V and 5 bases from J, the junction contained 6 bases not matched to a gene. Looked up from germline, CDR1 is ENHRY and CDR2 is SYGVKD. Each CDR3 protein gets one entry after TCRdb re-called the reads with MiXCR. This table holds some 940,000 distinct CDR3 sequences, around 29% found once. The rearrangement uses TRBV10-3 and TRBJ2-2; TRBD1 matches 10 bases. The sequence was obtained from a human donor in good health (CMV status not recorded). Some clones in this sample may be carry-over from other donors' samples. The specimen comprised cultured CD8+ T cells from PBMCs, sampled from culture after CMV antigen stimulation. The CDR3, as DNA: TGTGCCATCAGCCCGACAGGGGGCTGGACCGGGGAGCTGTTTTTT. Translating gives CAISPTGGWTGELFF.